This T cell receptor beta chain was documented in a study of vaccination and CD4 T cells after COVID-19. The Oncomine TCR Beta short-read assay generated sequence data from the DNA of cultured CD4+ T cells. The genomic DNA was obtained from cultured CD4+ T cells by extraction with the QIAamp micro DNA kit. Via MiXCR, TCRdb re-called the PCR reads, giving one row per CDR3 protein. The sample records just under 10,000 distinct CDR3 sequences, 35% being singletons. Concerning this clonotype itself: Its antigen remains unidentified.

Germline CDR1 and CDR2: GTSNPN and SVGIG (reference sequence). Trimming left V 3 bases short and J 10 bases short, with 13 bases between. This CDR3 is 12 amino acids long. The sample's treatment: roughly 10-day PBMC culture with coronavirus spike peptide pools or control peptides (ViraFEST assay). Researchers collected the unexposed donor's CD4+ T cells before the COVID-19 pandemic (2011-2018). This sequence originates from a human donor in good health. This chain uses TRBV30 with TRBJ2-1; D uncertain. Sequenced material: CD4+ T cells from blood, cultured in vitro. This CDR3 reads CAWRLGNPEQFF. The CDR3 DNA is TGTGCCTGGAGGCTTGGCAACCCGGAGCAGTTCTTC.